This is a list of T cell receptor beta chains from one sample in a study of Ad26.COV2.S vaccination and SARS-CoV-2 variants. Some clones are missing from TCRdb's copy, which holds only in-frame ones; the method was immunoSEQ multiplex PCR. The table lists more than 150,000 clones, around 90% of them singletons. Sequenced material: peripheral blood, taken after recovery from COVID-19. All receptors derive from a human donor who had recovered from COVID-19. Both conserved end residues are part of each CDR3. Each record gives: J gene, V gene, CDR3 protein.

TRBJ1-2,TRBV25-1,CASSELDREYDGYTF
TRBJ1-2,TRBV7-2,CASSSGEGYGYTF
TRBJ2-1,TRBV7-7,CASSSGLAGGHEQFF
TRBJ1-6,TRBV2,CASSPRSGFGSPLHF
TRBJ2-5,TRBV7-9,CASSWILEETQYF
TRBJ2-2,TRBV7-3,CASSLVSNTGELFF
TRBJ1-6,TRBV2,CASSELGVNSPLHF
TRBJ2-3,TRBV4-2,CASSSGYELAGTDTQYF
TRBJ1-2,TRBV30,CAWSVEGRGLYGYTF
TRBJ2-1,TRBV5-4,CASSLERGGYNEQFF
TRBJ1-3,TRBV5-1,CASSTQGGGNTIYF
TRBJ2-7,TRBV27,CASSLDRGVSYEQYF
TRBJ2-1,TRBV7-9,CASSSAGETYNEQFF
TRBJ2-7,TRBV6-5,CASRDLGGYEQYF
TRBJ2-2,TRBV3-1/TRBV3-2,CASSQDLGARGLASGELFF
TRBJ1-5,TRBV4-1,CASSPQDRSNQPQHF
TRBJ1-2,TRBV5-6,CASSLLTSGGLGYTF
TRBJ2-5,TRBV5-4,CASSPGGGRAGETQYF
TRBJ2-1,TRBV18,CASSPRLAGGRNEQFF
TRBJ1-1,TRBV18,CASSPVTSSPEAFF
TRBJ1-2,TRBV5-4,CASSLDGGFNYGYTF
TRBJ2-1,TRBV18,CASSRPVGGEQFF
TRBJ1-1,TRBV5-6,CASSSKDRERSTEAFF
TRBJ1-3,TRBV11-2,CASSSGVGNTIYF
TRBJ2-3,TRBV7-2,CASSLDSRTDTQYF
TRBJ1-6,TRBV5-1,CASSLEGTGGPLSPLHF
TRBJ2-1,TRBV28,CASSNPAGDYNEQFF
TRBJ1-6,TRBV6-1,CASSELGWDIYNSPLHF
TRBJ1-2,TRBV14,CASSQEGRSLLVGYTF
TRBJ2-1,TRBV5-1,CASSLIGGDEQFF
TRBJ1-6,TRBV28,CASRGSWNSPLHF
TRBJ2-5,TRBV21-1,CASSKAWDRGNQETQYF
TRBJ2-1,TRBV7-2,CASSSRRAGGLYEQFF
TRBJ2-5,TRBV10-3,CAISVAGETQYF
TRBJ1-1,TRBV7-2,CASSLLGPNTEAFF
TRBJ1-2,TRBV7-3,CASSEQPGANYGYTF
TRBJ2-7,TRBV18,CASSPPGQGAYEQYF
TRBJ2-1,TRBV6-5,CASTTTTGAYEQFF
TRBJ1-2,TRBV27,CASSFDRHYGYTF
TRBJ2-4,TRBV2,CAGAGEARDIQYF
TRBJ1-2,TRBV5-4,CASRPNTVANYGYTF
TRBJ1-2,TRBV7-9,CASSPGTGYGYTF
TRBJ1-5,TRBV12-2,CAGGETGPCQPQHF
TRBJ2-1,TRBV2,CASSDPQLSDNEQFF
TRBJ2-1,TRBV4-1,CASSSRTSGDPYNEQFF
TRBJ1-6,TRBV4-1,CASSQEQTYNSPLHF
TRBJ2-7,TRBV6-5,CASSSSSGGTGFF
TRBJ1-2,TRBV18,CASSPGGDRGNSRYGYTF
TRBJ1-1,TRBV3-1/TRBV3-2,CASSLLGSDTEAFF
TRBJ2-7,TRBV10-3,CAISESAGTGGYEQYF
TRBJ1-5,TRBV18,CASSGQDSNQPQHF
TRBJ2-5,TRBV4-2,CASSQGGGLAQETQYF
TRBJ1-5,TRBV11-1,CASSSDRDQPQHF
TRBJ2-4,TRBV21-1,CASSSSGRGLQNIQYF
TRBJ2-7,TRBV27,CASSKGGGEYEQYF
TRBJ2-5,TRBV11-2,CASSLMQLGETQYF
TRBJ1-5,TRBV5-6,CASSFGSSPGPQHF
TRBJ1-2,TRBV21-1,CASSKPGGADYGYTF